This TCR beta chain was sequenced for a study of shared clonotypes between healthy human individuals. In the study overall: The study drew on a couple of women and three men aged 18 to 49 as donors.

The CDR3 extends over 15 amino acids. CDR1 is MNHEY, CDR2 SMNVEV, per germline (reference sequence). V dropped 2 bases and J dropped 4 bases, with 11 bases sitting between them. Template for every sorted-subset replicate PCR totaled about 200 ng DNA, approximately 30,000 T cell genomes. The protocol was immunoSEQ multiplex PCR, while the TCRdb copy is restricted to in-frame clones and leaves out a portion. This table holds approximately 700,000 clones, more than 70% found once. Whole-study results and caveats: Shared clonotypes across all four donors exceeded non-shared ones in generation probability. Of the naive CD4 clonotypes, approximately 5% were shared across several donors.

A remark on this clone: Its antigen is undetermined.

V usage is TRBV27 and J usage is TRBJ2-2; possible D gene TRBD1, 6 bases. Sequencing used memory CD4+ T cells sorted from blood. Described subset: CD45RA-negative fraction. The clonotype was recovered from a woman in her twenties or thirties in good health. This CDR3 reads CASSLQQGRTGELFF. The CDR3 DNA reads TGTGCCAGCAGTTTACAACAGGGCCGCACCGGGGAGCTGTTTTTT.